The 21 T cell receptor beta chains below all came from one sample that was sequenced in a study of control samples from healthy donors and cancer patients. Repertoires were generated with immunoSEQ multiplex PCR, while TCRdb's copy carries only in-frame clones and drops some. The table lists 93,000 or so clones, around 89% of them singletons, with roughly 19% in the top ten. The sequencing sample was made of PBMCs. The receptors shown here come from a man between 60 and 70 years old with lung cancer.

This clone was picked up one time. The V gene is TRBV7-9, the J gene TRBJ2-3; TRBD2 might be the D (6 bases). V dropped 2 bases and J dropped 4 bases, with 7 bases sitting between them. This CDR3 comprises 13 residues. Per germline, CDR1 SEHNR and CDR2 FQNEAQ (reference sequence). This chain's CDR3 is CASSLSGPDTQYF. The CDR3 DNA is TGTGCCAGCAGCTTAAGCGGGCCAGATACGCAGTATTTT.

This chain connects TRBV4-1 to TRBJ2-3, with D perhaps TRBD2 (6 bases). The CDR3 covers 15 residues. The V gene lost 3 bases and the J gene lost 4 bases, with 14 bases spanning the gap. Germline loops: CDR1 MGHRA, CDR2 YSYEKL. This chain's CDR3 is CASSQRAGSPDTQYF. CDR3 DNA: TGCGCCAGCAGCCAGCGAGCGGGTTCGCCAGATACGCAGTATTTT.

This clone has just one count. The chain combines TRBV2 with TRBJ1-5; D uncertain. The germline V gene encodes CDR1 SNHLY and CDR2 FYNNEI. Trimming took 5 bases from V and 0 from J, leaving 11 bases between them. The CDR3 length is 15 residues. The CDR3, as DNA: TGTGCCAGCAGTTACACCGGAATTAGCAATCAGCCCCAGCATTTT. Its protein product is CASSYTGISNQPQHF.

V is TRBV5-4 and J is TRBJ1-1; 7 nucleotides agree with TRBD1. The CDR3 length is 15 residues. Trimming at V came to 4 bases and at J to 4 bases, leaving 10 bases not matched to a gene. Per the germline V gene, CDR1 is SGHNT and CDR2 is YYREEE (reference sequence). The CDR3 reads CASSRRDRVGTEAFF. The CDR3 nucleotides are TGTGCCAGCAGCCGACGTGACAGGGTAGGCACTGAAGCTTTCTTT.

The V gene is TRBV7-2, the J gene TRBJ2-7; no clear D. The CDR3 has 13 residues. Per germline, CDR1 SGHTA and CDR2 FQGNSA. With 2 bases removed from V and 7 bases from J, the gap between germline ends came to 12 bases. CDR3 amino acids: CASSLSNGGEQYV. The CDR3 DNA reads TGTGCCAGCAGCTTATCTAACGGCGGTGAGCAGTACGTC.

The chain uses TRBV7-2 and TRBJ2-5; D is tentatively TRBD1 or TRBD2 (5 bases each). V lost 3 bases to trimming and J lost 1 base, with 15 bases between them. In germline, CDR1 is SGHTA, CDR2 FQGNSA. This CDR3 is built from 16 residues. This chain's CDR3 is CASSFPPGSFQETQYF. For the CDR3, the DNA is TGTGCCAGCAGCTTCCCGCCAGGGAGTTTCCAAGAGACCCAGTACTTC.

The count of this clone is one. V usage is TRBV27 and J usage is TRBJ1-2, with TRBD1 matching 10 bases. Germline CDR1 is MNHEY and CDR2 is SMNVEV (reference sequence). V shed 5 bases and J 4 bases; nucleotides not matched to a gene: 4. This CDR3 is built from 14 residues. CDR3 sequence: CASSLRDRGYGYTF. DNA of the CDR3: TGTGCCAGCAGTCTCAGGGACAGGGGCTATGGCTACACCTTC.

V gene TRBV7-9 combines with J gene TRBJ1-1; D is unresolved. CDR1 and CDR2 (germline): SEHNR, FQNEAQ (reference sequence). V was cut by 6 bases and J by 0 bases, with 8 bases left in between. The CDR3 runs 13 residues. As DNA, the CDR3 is TGTGCCAGCAGATCCGTTTTGAACACTGAAGCTTTCTTT. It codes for CASRSVLNTEAFF.

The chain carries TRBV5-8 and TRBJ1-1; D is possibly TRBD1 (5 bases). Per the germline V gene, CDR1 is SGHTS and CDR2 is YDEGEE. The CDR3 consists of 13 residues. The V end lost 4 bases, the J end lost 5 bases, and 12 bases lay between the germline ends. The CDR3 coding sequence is TGTGCCAGCAGCCCGGGGGGAAGGACTGAAGCTTTCTTT. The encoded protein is CASSPGGRTEAFF. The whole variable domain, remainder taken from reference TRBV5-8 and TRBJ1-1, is EAGVTQSPTHLIKTRGQQATLRCSPISGHTSVYWYQQALGLGLQFLLWYDEGEERNRGNFPPRFSGRQFPNYSSELNVNALELEDSALYLCASSPGGRTEAFFGQGTRLTVV.

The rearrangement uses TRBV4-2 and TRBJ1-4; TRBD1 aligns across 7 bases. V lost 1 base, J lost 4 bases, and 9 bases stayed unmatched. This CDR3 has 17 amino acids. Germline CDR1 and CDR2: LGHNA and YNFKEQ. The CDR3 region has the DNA TGTGCCAGCAGCCAAGTTTCCGGTGGGACAGTTAATGAAAAACTGTTTTTT. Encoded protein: CASSQVSGGTVNEKLFF.

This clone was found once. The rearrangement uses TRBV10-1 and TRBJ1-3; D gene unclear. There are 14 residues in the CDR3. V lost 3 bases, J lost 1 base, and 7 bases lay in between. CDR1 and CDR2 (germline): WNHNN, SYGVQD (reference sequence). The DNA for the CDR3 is TGCGCCAGCAGTGAAACCGTATCTGGAAACACCATATATTTT. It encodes CASSETVSGNTIYF.

This chain's CDR3 is CASSKAESFVEETQYF. CDR3 nucleotides: TGTGCCAGCAGCAAAGCAGAATCGTTCGTGGAAGAGACCCAGTACTTC. This chain uses TRBV21-1 with TRBJ2-5. TRBV21-1 is annotated as a pseudogene. The length of the CDR3 is 16 residues.

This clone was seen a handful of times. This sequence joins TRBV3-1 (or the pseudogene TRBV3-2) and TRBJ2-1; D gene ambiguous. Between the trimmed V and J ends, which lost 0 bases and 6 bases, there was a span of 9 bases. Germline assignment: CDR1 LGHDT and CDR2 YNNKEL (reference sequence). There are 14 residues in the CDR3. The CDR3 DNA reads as TGTGCCAGCAGCCAAGAAGGGTTAGGCAATGAGCAGTTCTTC. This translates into CASSQEGLGNEQFF.

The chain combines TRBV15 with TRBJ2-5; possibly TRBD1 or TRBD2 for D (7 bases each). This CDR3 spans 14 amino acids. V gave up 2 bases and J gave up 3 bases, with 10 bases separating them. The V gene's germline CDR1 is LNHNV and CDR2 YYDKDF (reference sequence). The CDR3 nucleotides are TGTGCCACCAGCAGACAGGGGGGGGAAGAGACCCAGTACTTC. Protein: CATSRQGGEETQYF.

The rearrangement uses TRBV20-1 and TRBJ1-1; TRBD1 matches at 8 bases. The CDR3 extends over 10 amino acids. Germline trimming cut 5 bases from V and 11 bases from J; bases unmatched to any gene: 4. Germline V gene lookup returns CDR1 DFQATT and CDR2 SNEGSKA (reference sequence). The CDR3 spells CSAPNRGAFF. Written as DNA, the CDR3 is TGCAGTGCTCCGAACAGGGGGGCTTTCTTT.

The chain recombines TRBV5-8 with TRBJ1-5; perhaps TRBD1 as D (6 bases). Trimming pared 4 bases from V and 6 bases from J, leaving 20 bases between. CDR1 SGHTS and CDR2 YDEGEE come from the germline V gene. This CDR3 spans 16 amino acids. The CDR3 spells CASSPIKTGNGQPQHF. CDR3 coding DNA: TGTGCCAGCAGCCCTATTAAAACAGGGAACGGTCAGCCCCAGCATTTT.

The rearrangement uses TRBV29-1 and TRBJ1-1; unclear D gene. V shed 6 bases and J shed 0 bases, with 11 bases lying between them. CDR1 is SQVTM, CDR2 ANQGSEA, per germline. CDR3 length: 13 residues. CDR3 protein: CSVIPRMNTEAFF. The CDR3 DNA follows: TGCAGCGTGATACCTCGTATGAACACTGAAGCTTTCTTT.

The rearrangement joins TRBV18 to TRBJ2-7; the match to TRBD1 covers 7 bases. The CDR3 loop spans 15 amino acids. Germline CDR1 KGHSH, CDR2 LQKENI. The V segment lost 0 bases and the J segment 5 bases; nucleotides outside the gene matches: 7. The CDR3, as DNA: TGTGCCAGCTCACCACCGTATGGCAGGGGGAACGAGCAGTACGTC. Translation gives CASSPPYGRGNEQYV.

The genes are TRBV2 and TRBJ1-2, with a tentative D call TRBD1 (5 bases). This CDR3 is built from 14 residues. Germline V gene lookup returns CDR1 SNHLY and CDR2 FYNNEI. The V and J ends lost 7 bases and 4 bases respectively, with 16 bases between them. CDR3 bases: TGTGCCAGCAACCTATGGGGGGTAGGCTATGGCTACACCTTC. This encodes CASNLWGVGYGYTF.

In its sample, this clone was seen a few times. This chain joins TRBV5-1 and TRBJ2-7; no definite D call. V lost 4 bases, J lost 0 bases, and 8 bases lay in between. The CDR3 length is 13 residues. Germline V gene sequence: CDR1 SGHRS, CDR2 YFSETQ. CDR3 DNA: TGCGCCAGCAGCCCCGGAGCCTCCTACGAGCAGTACGTC. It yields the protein CASSPGASYEQYV.

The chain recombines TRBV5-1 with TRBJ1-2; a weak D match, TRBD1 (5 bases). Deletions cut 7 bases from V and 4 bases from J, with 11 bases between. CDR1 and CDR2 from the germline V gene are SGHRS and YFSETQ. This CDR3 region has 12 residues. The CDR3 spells CASGQGGYGYTF. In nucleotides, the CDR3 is TGCGCCAGCGGGCAGGGCGGCTATGGCTACACCTTC.